The rows below give T cell receptor beta chains drawn from one sample of a study of T cells after somatic rescue of genetic block. Profiled with immunoSEQ multiplex PCR; TCRdb holds only in-frame clones, not every one. The table shows roughly 15,000 clones, with approximately 72% occurring only once. The specimen sequenced was peripheral blood mononuclear cells (PBMCs). Receptor source: a boy aged 10-17 years. CDR3s include the opening cysteine and the closing phenylalanine or tryptophan. The D gene is left open where the match is weak. Clone size appears in some rows only: once, few, many, or a class for an expanded clone.

D | size | J | V | DNA | CDR3
- | few | TRBJ1-4 | TRBV18 | TGTGCCAGCTCACCGGGGGACAAACTGTTTTTT | CASSPGDKLFF
TRBD2 | - | TRBJ2-1 | TRBV5-6 | TGTGCCAGCAGCTTAACCGGGACTATCTCCTACAATGAGCAGTTCTTC | CASSLTGTISYNEQFF
TRBD1 | - | TRBJ1-5 | TRBV4-2 | TGTGCCAGCAGCCAAGAAACTGCAGGGGGGAATCAGCCCCAGCATTTT | CASSQETAGGNQPQHF
TRBD2 | - | TRBJ2-5 | TRBV28 | TGTGCCAGCAGTTTAAGCGGGACCTTAGGGGAGACCCAGTACTTC | CASSLSGTLGETQYF
- | - | TRBJ2-7 | TRBV4-1 | TGCGCCAGCAGCCGCCAGGAGGCCTACGAGCAGTACTTC | CASSRQEAYEQYF
TRBD2 | few | TRBJ2-7 | TRBV27 | TGTGCCAGTTCCTTGGCGGGAGGCATCTACGAGCAGTACTTC | CASSLAGGIYEQYF
TRBD2 | - | TRBJ2-1 | TRBV10-3 | TGTGCCATCAGTGCGGGGGGAAGCTCCTACAATGAGCAGTTCTTC | CAISAGGSSYNEQFF
TRBD2 | - | TRBJ2-1 | TRBV5-1 | TGCGCCAGCAGCTTGGGACTAGCTGATGAGCAGTTCTTC | CASSLGLADEQFF
- | - | TRBJ1-5 | TRBV19 | TGTGCCAGTAGTATAGAACGGGGGTTTAGCAATCAGCCCCAGCATTTT | CASSIERGFSNQPQHF
- | - | TRBJ2-7 | TRBV5-1 | TGCGCCAGCAGCTTGGCCAACTCCTACGAGCAGTACTTC | CASSLANSYEQYF
TRBD2 | - | TRBJ2-1 | TRBV19 | TGTGCCAGTAGTATCGGGCGGGAGTTTTACAATGAGCAGTTCTTC | CASSIGREFYNEQFF
- | few | TRBJ1-2 | TRBV19 | TGTGCCAGTAGTGCACAATGGGGTAACTATGGCTACACCTTC | CASSAQWGNYGYTF
TRBD1 | - | TRBJ1-2 | TRBV6-5 | TGTGCCAGCAGTAAAAACGACAGGGGATTCTATGGCTACACCTTC | CASSKNDRGFYGYTF
TRBD1 | - | TRBJ1-1 | TRBV5-8 | TGTGCCAGCAGCTTGGACAGGGGGCTGAGAACTGAAGCTTTCTTT | CASSLDRGLRTEAFF
- | - | TRBJ2-2 | TRBV19 | TGTGCCAGTAGTATTTTTCCCGGGACCCGAACCGCCGGGGAGCTGTTTTTT | CASSIFPGTRTAGELFF
TRBD2 | - | TRBJ2-3 | TRBV9 | TGTGCCAGCAGCGCGCCCCTCAGCGGGGGGACTAGCACAGATACGCAGTATTTT | CASSAPLSGGTSTDTQYF
- | - | TRBJ2-3 | TRBV9 | TGTGCCAGCAGCGTAGGGGACAAGAAAGATACGCAGTATTTT | CASSVGDKKDTQYF
TRBD1 | medium-sized | TRBJ1-1 | TRBV19 | TGTGCCAGTAGTATTGTCAGGGGGGTCAGGACTGAAGCTTTCTTT | CASSIVRGVRTEAFF
- | - | TRBJ1-2 | TRBV18 | TGTGCCAGCTCACCGCAAGTGGCAGGGGAAGGAAGGTATGGCTACACCTTC | CASSPQVAGEGRYGYTF
- | once | TRBJ1-1 | TRBV7-9 | TGTGCCAGCAGCTTAGACCAGAGTAACACTGAAGCTTTCTTT | CASSLDQSNTEAFF
- | few | TRBJ2-1 | TRBV7-2 | TGTGCCAGCAGCTCCCGGGACCAATACAATGAGCAGTTCTTC | CASSSRDQYNEQFF
TRBD1 | - | TRBJ2-1 | TRBV19 | TGTGCCAGTAGTATAGAGGGACAGCCAGATTACAATGAGCAGTTCTTC | CASSIEGQPDYNEQFF
- | - | TRBJ2-7 | TRBV5-1 | TGCGCCAGCAGCTTTGGGGTCTACGAGCAGTACTTC | CASSFGVYEQYF
TRBD2 | - | TRBJ2-7 | TRBV10-3 | TGTGCCATCAGTGGGGTAGGGGGACTAGCGGGAAGCTCCTACGAGCAGTACTTC | CAISGVGGLAGSSYEQYF
- | - | TRBJ1-5 | TRBV6-4 | TGTGCCAGCTTCAGGACGGCTAGAGGAGGCAATCAGCCCCAGCATTTT | CASFRTARGGNQPQHF
- | - | TRBJ2-7 | TRBV25-1 | TGTGCCAGCAGTGATATCTTCTCCTACGAGCAGTACTTC | CASSDIFSYEQYF
- | - | TRBJ2-7 | TRBV5-1 | TGCGCCAGCAGCTTAAACTTAGCTCGGAGGACCGAGCAGTACTTC | CASSLNLARRTEQYF
- | - | TRBJ2-7 | TRBV27 | TGTGCCAGCAGTTTTGGGGAACAGCCCCCCTACGAGCAGTACTTC | CASSFGEQPPYEQYF
- | - | TRBJ2-1 | TRBV10-3 | TGTGCCATCAGTGAGTCGACCCCGCATGAGCAGTTCTTC | CAISESTPHEQFF
- | - | TRBJ2-7 | TRBV6-6 | TGTGCCAGCAGTTACGGCTGGGAGCAGTACTTC | CASSYGWEQYF
- | - | TRBJ2-7 | TRBV5-6 | TGTGCCAGCAGCTTCTGGGCCTACGAGCAGTACTTC | CASSFWAYEQYF
TRBD2 | - | TRBJ2-7 | TRBV7-9 | TGTGCCAGCAGCTTAGCGCCGGGTAGCGGGAGTGGCCACGAGCAGTACTTC | CASSLAPGSGSGHEQYF
- | - | TRBJ2-6 | TRBV11-2 | TGTGCCAGCAGCTTAGTATGGGGGTATGGGGCCAACGTCCTGACTTTC | CASSLVWGYGANVLTF
- | - | TRBJ1-4 | TRBV9 | TGTGCCAGCAGCGACGGCATCGAAGAAAAACTGTTTTTT | CASSDGIEEKLFF
TRBD2 | few | TRBJ2-1 | TRBV30 | TGTGCCTGGAGGGGGACTAGCGATCGGTCGCCATACAATGAGCAGTTCTTC | CAWRGTSDRSPYNEQFF
TRBD1 | - | TRBJ2-3 | TRBV5-1 | TGCGCCAGCAGCTTGGGACAGGGCCCTAGCACAGATACGCAGTATTTT | CASSLGQGPSTDTQYF
- | - | TRBJ1-2 | TRBV28 | TGTGCCAGCAGTTTTGGCACCTTTTCCAACGGTGGCTACACCTTC | CASSFGTFSNGGYTF
- | - | TRBJ2-7 | TRBV5-1 | TGCGCCAGCGGGACTGAGAGCTCCTACGAGCAGTACTTC | CASGTESSYEQYF
TRBD1 | - | TRBJ2-3 | TRBV5-8 | TGTGCCAGCAGCTTTCTCAAGGGACAGACCACAGATACGCAGTATTTT | CASSFLKGQTTDTQYF
- | - | TRBJ1-2 | TRBV5-4 | TGTGCCAGCAGCACGGTCCTCAGGGGCCCCGCCTATGGCTACACCTTC | CASSTVLRGPAYGYTF
TRBD2 | - | TRBJ2-1 | TRBV14 | TGTGCCAGCAGCCCACTAGCGGGAGTAGATGAGCAGTTCTTC | CASSPLAGVDEQFF
- | - | TRBJ2-5 | TRBV6-1 | TGTGCCAGCAGTTTTACTAGTGGGGAGACCCAGTACTTC | CASSFTSGETQYF
- | few | TRBJ1-1 | TRBV10-3 | TGTGCCATCAGTGGCGGGACTGAAGCTTTCTTT | CAISGGTEAFF
TRBD1 | - | TRBJ2-3 | TRBV30 | TGTGCCTGGAGTGCTCCTAGGACAGGGCCAGATACGCAGTATTTT | CAWSAPRTGPDTQYF
- | few | TRBJ2-7 | TRBV5-5 | TGTGCCAGCAGCTTATTTGACTACGAGCAGTACTTC | CASSLFDYEQYF
- | - | TRBJ2-7 | TRBV7-9 | TGTGCCAGCAGTCCTTCAGCCCGGGACCTAAGCTCCTACGAGCAGTACTTC | CASSPSARDLSSYEQYF
TRBD1 | - | TRBJ2-6 | TRBV5-1 | TGCGCCACCAGGGGGTCTTCCCCCGGAGGTGGGGCCAACGTCCTGACTTTC | CATRGSSPGGGANVLTF
- | - | TRBJ2-3 | TRBV30 | TGTGCCTGGAGTGCGGCAGTTGGCACAGATACGCAGTATTTT | CAWSAAVGTDTQYF
TRBD2 | once | TRBJ2-7 | TRBV6-1 | TGTGCCAGCAGAGCAACTAGCGGGAGTTACGAGCAGTACTTC | CASRATSGSYEQYF
- | few | TRBJ2-7 | TRBV7-6 | TGTGCCAGCAGCTTAGGGAACCTGGGCTGGTACGAGCAGTACTTC | CASSLGNLGWYEQYF
TRBD1 | - | TRBJ2-5 | TRBV5-8 | TGTGCCAGCAGCTCCGGGACAGTATCCCAAGAGACCCAGTACTTC | CASSSGTVSQETQYF
- | - | TRBJ1-5 | TRBV18 | TGTGCCAGCTCACCACAGGGAGGGGTTAGCAATCAGCCCCAGCATTTT | CASSPQGGVSNQPQHF
- | - | TRBJ1-2 | TRBV18 | TGTGCCAGCTCACCACGGGGGGGCAGACCCTATGGCTACACCTTC | CASSPRGGRPYGYTF
TRBD1 | few | TRBJ1-4 | TRBV11-2 | TGTGCCAGCAGCCGCGGGACAGGCCATAATGAAAAACTGTTTTTT | CASSRGTGHNEKLFF
- | - | TRBJ1-6 | TRBV9 | TGTGCCAGCAGCGTTGAGGGACTCTTCAATTCACCCCTCCACTTT | CASSVEGLFNSPLHF
- | - | TRBJ2-1 | TRBV2 | TGTGCCAGCAGTGAAGAGGCCAGCTCCTACAATGAGCAGTTCTTC | CASSEEASSYNEQFF